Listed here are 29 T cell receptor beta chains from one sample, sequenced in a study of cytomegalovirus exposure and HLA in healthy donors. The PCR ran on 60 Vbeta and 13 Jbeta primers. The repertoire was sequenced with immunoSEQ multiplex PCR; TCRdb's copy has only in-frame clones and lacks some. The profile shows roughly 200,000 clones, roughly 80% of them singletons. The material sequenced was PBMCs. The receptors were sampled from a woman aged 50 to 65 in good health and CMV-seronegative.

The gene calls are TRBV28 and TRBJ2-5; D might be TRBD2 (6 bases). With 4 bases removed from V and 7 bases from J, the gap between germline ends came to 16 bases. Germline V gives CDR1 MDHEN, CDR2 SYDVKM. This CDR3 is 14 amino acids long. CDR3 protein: CASSSTGTYGTQYF. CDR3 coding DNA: TGTGCCAGCAGTTCGACTGGGACTTACGGGACCCAGTACTTC.

The CDR3 DNA reads TGCGCCAGCTCACCCGGGACAGCAACCAAAGAGCAGTACTTC. Translation: CASSPGTATKEQYF. J is TRBJ2-7 and V is TRBV10-1; TRBD1 matches at 7 bases. V was clipped by 8 bases and J by 7 bases; unmatched bases: 14. Per the germline V gene, CDR1 is WNHNN and CDR2 is SYGVQD (reference sequence). There are 14 residues in the CDR3.

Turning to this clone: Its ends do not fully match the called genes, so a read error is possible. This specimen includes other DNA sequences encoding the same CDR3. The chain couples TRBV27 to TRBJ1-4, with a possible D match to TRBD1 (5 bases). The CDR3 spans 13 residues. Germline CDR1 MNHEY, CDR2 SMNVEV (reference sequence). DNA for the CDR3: TGTGCCAGCAGTTTGGGACTGGATGAAAAACTGTTCTTT. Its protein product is CASSLGLDEKLFF.

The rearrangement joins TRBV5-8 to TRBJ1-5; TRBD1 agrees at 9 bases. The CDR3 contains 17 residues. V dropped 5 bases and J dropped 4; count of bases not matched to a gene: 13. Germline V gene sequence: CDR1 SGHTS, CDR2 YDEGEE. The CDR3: CASSPGFDRGENQPQHF. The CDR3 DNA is TGTGCCAGCAGTCCTGGTTTTGACAGGGGGGAAAATCAGCCCCAGCATTTT.

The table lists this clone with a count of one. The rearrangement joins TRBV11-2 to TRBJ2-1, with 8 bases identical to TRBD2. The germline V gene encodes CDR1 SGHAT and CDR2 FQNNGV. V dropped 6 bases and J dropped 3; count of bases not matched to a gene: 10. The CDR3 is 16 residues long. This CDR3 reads CASSHQGSGDYNEQFF. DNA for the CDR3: TGTGCCAGCAGTCACCAAGGTAGCGGGGACTACAATGAGCAGTTCTTC.

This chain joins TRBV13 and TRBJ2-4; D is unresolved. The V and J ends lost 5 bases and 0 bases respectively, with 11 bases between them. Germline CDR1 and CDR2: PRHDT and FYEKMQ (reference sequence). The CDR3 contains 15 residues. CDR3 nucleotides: TGTGCCAGCAGCCCGCCCGAGGAAGCCAAAAACATTCAGTACTTC. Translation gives CASSPPEEAKNIQYF.

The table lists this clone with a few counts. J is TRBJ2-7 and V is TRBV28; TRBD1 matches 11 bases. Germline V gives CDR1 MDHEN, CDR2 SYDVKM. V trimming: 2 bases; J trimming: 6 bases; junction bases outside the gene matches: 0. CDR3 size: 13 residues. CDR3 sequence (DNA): TGTGCCAGCAGTTTAGGGACAGGGGGCGAGCAGTACTTC. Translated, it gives CASSLGTGGEQYF.

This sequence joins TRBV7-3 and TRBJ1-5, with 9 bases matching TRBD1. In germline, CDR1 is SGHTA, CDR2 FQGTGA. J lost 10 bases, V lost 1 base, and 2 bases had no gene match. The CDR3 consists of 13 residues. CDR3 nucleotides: TGTGCCAGCAGCTTAAGGGGACAGGGACCCCAGCATTTT. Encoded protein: CASSLRGQGPQHF.

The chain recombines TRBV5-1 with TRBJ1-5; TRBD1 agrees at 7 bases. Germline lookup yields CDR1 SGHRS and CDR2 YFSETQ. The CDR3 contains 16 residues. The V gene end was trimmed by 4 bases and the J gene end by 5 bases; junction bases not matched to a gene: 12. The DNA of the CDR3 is TGCGCCAGCAGCCCTGGGACAGCCCAAGGGCATCAGCCCCAGCATTTT. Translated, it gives CASSPGTAQGHQPQHF.

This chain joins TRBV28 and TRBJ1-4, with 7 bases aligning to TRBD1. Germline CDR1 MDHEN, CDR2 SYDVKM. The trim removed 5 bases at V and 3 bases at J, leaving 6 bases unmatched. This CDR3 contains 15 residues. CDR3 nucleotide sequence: TGTGCCAGCAGTCGCGCAGGGGGAGCTAATGAAAAACTGTTTTTT. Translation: CASSRAGGANEKLFF. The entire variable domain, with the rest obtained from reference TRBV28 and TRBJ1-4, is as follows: DVKVTQSSRYLVKRTGEKVFLECVQDMDHENMFWYRQDPGLGLRLIYFSYDVKMKEKGDIPEGYSVSREKKERFSLILESASTNQTSMYLCASSRAGGANEKLFFGSGTQLSVL.

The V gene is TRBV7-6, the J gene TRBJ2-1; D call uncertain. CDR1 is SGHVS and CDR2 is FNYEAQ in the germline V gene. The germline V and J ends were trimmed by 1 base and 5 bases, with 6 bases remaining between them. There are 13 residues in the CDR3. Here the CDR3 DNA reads TGTGCCAGCAGCTTAGTCTACCACAATGAGCAGTTCTTC. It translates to CASSLVYHNEQFF. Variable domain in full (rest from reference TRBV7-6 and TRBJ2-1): GAGVSQSPRYKVTKRGQDVALRCDPISGHVSLYWYRQALGQGPEFLTYFNYEAQQDKSGLPNDRFSAERPEGSISTLTIQRTEQRDSAMYRCASSLVYHNEQFFGPGTRLTVL.

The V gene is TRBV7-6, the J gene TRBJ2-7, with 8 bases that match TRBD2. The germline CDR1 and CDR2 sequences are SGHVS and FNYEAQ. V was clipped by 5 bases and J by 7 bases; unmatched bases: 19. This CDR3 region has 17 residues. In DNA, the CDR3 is TGTGCCAGCAGCCCCGTTTTGCGGGGGGCTTCCTATCGGGAGCAGTACTTC. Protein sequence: CASSPVLRGASYREQYF.

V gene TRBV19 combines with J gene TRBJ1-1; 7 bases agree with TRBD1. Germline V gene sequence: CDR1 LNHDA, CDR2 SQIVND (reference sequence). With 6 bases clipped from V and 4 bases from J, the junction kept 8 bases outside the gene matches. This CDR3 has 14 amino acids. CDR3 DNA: TGTGCCAGTAGCCCGACAGGGTGGGCCACTGAAGCTTTCTTT. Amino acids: CASSPTGWATEAFF.

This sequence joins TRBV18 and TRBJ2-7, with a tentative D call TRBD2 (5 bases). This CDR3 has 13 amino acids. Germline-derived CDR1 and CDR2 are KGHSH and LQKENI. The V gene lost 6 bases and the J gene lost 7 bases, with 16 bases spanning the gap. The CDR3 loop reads CASSRGLREEQYF. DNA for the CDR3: TGTGCCAGCTCCCGAGGACTCCGTGAAGAGCAGTACTTC.

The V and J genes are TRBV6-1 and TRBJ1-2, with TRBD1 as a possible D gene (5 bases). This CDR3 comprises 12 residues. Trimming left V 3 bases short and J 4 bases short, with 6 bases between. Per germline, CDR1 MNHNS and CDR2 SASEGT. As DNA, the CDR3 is TGTGCCAGCAGTGAGACAGCCTATGGCTACACCTTC. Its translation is CASSETAYGYTF.

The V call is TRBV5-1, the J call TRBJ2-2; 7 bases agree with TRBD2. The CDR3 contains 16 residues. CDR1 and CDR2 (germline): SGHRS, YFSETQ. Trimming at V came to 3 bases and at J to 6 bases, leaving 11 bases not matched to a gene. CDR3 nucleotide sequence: TGCGCCAGCAGCTCCACCTGGGGAGGGCTCCCCGGGGAGCTGTTTTTT. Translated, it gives CASSSTWGGLPGELFF.

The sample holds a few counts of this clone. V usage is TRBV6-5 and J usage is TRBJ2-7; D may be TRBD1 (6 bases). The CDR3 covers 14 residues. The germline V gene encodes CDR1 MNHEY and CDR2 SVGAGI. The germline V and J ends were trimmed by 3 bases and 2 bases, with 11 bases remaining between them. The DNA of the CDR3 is TGTGCCAGCAGTTATCGACAGGCGGCCTACGAGCAGTACTTC. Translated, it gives CASSYRQAAYEQYF.

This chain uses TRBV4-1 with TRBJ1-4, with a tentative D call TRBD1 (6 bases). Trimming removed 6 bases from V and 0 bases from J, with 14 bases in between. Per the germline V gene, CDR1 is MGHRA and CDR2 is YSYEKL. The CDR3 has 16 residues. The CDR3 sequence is CASSGLGAATNEKLFF. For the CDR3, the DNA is TGCGCCAGCAGTGGGTTGGGGGCGGCAACTAATGAAAAACTGTTTTTT.

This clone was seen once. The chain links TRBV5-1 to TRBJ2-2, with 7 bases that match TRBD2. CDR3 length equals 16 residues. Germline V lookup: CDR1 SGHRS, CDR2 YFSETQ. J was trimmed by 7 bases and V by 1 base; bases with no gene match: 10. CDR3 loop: CASSLIVAGASGELFF. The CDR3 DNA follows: TGCGCCAGCAGCTTGATTGTTGCGGGAGCCAGCGGGGAGCTGTTTTTT.

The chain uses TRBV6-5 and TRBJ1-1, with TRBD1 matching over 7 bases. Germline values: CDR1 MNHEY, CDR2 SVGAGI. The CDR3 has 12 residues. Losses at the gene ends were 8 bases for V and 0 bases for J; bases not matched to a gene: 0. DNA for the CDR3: TGTGCCAGCGGGACAGTGAACACTGAAGCTTTCTTT. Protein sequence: CASGTVNTEAFF.

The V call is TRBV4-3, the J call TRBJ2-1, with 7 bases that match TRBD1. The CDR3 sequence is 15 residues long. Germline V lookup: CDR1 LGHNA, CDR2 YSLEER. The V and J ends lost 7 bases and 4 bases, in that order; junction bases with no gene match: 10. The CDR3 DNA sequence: TGCGCCAGCACCCCAACAGGGGCGAGTTACAATGAGCAGTTCTTC. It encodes CASTPTGASYNEQFF.

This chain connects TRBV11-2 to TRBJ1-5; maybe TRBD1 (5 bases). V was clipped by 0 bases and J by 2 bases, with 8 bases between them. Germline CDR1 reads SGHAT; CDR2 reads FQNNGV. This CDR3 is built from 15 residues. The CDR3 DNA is TGTGCCAGCAGCTTAGAGAGCAGGGGCAATCAGCCCCAGCATTTT. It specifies CASSLESRGNQPQHF.

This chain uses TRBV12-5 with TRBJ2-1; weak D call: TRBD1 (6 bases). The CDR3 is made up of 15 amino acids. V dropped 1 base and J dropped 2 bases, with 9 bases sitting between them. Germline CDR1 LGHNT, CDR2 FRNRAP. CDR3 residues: CASGLGDTPYNEQFF. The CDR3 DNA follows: TGTGCTAGTGGTTTGGGGGACACCCCCTACAATGAGCAGTTCTTC. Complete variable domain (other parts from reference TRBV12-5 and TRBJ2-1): DARVTQTPRHKVTEMGQEVTMRCQPILGHNTVFWYRQTMMQGLELLAYFRNRAPLDDSGMPKDRFSAEMPDATLATLKIQPSEPRDSAVYFCASGLGDTPYNEQFFGPGTRLTVL.

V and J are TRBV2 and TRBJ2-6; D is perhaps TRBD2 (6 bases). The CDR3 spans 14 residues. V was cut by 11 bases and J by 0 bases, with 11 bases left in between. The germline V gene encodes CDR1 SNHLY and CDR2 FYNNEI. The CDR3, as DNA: TGTGCCGGGGGGTTCAGCTCTGGGGCCAACGTCCTGACTTTC. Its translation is CAGGFSSGANVLTF.

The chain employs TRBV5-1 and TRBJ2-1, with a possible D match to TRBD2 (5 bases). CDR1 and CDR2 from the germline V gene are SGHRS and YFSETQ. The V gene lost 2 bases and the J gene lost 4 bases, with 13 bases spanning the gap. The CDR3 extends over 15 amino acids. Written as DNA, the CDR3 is TGCGCCAGCAGCTTTGCTAGCCGCCCTTACAATGAGCAGTTCTTC. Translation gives CASSFASRPYNEQFF.

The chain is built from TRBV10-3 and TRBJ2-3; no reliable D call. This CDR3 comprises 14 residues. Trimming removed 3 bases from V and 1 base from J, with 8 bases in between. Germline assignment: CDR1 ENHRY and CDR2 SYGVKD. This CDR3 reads CAISDSSGTDTQYF. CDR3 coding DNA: TGTGCCATCAGTGACAGTTCCGGCACAGATACGCAGTATTTT.

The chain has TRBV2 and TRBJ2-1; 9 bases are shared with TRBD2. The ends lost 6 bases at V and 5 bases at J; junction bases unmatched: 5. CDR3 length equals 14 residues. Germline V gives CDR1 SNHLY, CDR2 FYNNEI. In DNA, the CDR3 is TGTGCCAGCAGAAGACTAGCGGATAACAATGAGCAGTTCTTC. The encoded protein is CASRRLADNNEQFF.

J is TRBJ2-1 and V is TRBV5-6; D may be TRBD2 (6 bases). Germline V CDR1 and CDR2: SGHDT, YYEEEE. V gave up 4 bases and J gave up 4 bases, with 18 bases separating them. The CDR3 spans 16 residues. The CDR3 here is CASSRGPPGLYNEQFF. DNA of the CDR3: TGTGCCAGCAGCCGGGGCCCTCCGGGACTTTACAATGAGCAGTTCTTC.

For the CDR3, the DNA is TGTGCCAGCAGCGAATTAGGACAGCTCATCGAGCAGTACTTC. This sequence encodes CASSELGQLIEQYF. The rearrangement uses TRBV2 and TRBJ2-7; tentatively, D is TRBD1 (6 bases). Trimming left V 6 bases short and J 6 bases short, with 18 bases between. Germline V lookup: CDR1 SNHLY, CDR2 FYNNEI. The CDR3 extends over 14 amino acids. The whole variable domain, remainder taken from reference TRBV2 and TRBJ2-7, is EPEVTQTPSHQVTQMGQEVILRCVPISNHLYFYWYRQILGQKVEFLVSFYNNEISEKSEIFDDQFSVERPDGSNFTLKIRSTKLEDSAMYFCASSELGQLIEQYFGPGTRLTVT.